Shown below are 8 T cell receptor beta chains from a single sample sequenced in a study of monozygotic twins with inflammatory bowel disease. From the 5' RACE reads, TCRdb lists one entry per CDR3 protein and no DNA. Its table records 350,000 to 550,000 distinct CDR3 sequences. Source material: blood. These receptors came from a human donor with ulcerative colitis or Crohn's disease, or a healthy co-twin of an affected twin (not recorded which).

The gene calls are TRBV27 and TRBJ2-1; TCRdb proposes TRBD1, but this gene call is untestable without DNA. There are 11 residues in the CDR3. The V gene's germline CDR1 is MNHEY and CDR2 SMNVEV (reference sequence). CDR3 loop: CASSSKGEGFF.

This chain links TRBV12-3 or TRBV12-4 with TRBJ2-1; TCRdb names TRBD2, which stays unverified in the absence of DNA. The CDR3 runs to 15 residues. This chain's CDR3 is CATATVAGVNNEQFF.

The rearrangement links TRBV7-9 to TRBJ1-3. The germline gives CDR1 SEHNR, CDR2 FQNEAQ (reference sequence). There are 14 residues in the CDR3. CDR3: CASSVQGGGNTIYF.

The rearrangement links TRBV23-1 to TRBJ2-5; the D call from TCRdb, TRBD2, cannot be confirmed without DNA. TRBV23-1 is annotated as an ORF whose role is uncertain. The length of the CDR3 is 19 residues. This CDR3 is CASSQSGGSSGGFQETQYF.

The genes are TRBV6-5 and TRBJ2-7; TCRdb's D call of TRBD1 is untestable without DNA. CDR1 is MNHEY, CDR2 SVGAGI, per germline. The CDR3 has 16 residues. The CDR3 spells CASSYSSPDRGYEQYF.

The chain joins TRBV5-1 to TRBJ2-1; TCRdb names TRBD2, which stays unverified in the absence of DNA. The CDR3 is made up of 19 amino acids. Per germline, CDR1 SGHRS and CDR2 YFSETQ. The CDR3 region is CASIKGLAGDLSPYNEQFF.

The chain employs TRBV24-1 and TRBJ2-2; TCRdb's D call, TRBD1, is unchecked because there is no DNA. This CDR3 is built from 15 residues. Germline V lookup: CDR1 KGHDR, CDR2 SFDVKD. CDR3 protein: CATSEPNGQATELFF.

The genes are TRBV21-1 and TRBJ2-1; TCRdb reports TRBD2, a call that lacks DNA to check it against. TRBV21-1 is marked as a pseudogene. CDR3 length: 18 residues. The CDR3 loop reads CASSKRCRVAGAYNEQFF.